The 23 T cell receptor beta chains presented below share a single source sample, sequenced in a study of blood T cells in healthy people across ages. With a J-beta primer mix and a sample-barcoded 5' primer, a second PCR ran about 7 to 12 cycles. TCRdb used MiXCR to reprocess the 5' RACE reads, holding one entry per CDR3 protein. The table lists more than 650,000 distinct CDR3 sequences, about 24% of them singletons, with about 22% in the top ten. What was sequenced was blood. All receptors derive from a man between 65 and 85 years old in good health.

The J gene is TRBJ2-1, the V gene TRBV6-5, with D maybe TRBD2 (5 bases). The CDR3 length is 15 residues. The germline CDR1 and CDR2 sequences are MNHEY and SVGAGI. Trimming took off 5 bases at V and 0 bases at J, with 11 bases between the two ends. DNA for the CDR3: TGTGCCAGCAGTGGATTGGGGAGCTCCTACAATGAGCAGTTCTTC. Protein product: CASSGLGSSYNEQFF.

This clonotype has a count of ten or more. This chain uses TRBV12-3 or TRBV12-4 with TRBJ1-4, with no clear D. The germline V and J ends were trimmed by 4 bases and 5 bases, with 14 bases remaining between them. The CDR3 is 15 amino acids. CDR3 in DNA: TGTGCCAGCAGTTCCTTGCGTGCACCCAATGAAAAACTGTTTTTT. Its protein product is CASSSLRAPNEKLFF.

This chain joins TRBV10-3 and TRBJ1-3; D gene ambiguous. The CDR3 consists of 12 residues. The germline V gene has CDR1 ENHRY and CDR2 SYGVKD. V was pared by 8 bases and J by 0 bases, with 5 bases between. For the CDR3, the DNA is TGTGCCATCGTAAGCTCTGGAAACACCATATATTTT. Translated: CAIVSSGNTIYF.

The chain couples TRBV9 to TRBJ2-5; 8 bases map to TRBD1. The germline CDR1 and CDR2 sequences are SGDLS and YYNGEE. Trimming cost V 0 bases and J 5 bases; bases outside gene matches: 6. The CDR3 spans 15 residues. CDR3 nucleotides: TGTGCCAGCAGCGTAGAGACAGGGGTTAGGGAGACCCAGTACTTC. Translating gives CASSVETGVRETQYF. The full variable domain, with the rest looked up from reference TRBV9 and TRBJ2-5, is DSGVTQTPKHLITATGQRVTLRCSPRSGDLSVYWYQQSLDQGLQFLIQYYNGEERAKGNILERFSAQQFPDLHSELNLSSLELGDSALYFCASSVETGVRETQYFGPGTRLLVL.

This clonotype was observed a handful of times. The V call is TRBV7-2, the J call TRBJ1-2; D may be TRBD1 (5 bases). V lost 5 bases, J lost 7 bases, and 17 bases lay in between. The CDR3 length is 14 residues. CDR1 and CDR2 (germline): SGHTA, FQGNSA. CDR3 coding DNA: TGTGCCAGCAGCCTCGGGACCCAAAGCGGTGGCTACACCTTC. This encodes CASSLGTQSGGYTF.

Here the CDR3 DNA reads TGCAGCGGTGGGGGGGCCCAGGTGCAGTATTTT. Amino acids: CSGGGAQVQYF. The chain employs TRBV29-1 and TRBJ2-3; a weak D match, TRBD2 (7 bases). Germline CDR1 is SQVTM and CDR2 is ANQGSEA. With 7 bases removed from V and 11 bases from J, the gap between germline ends came to 16 bases. The CDR3 has 11 amino acids.

DNA for the CDR3: TGCGCCAGCTCAGAAGGGTTCCACAATGAGCAGTTCTTC. It encodes CASSEGFHNEQFF. The V gene is TRBV4-3, the J gene TRBJ2-1; D not certain. The V end was cut by 8 bases, the J end by 5 bases, with 13 bases between. This CDR3 contains 13 residues. CDR1 LGHNA and CDR2 YSLEER come from the germline V gene.

This clonotype was detected only a few times. At one end, the junction sequence differs from germline, possibly due to a read error. The gene calls are TRBV7-2 and TRBJ2-1; TRBD2 matches at 13 bases. Germline V gene lookup returns CDR1 SGHTA and CDR2 FQGNSA. This CDR3 comprises 15 residues. The CDR3 sequence is CANSRGLAGVNEQFF. Written as DNA, the CDR3 is TGTGCCAACAGCCGCGGACTAGCGGGAGTCAATGAGCAGTTCTTC.

This clonotype was seen only a few times. V usage is TRBV14 and J usage is TRBJ2-5; weak D call: TRBD2 (5 bases). The J call is doubtful: the DNA matches TRBJ2-7 better. The CDR3 covers 16 residues. The germline V gene encodes CDR1 SGHDN and CDR2 FVKESK. CDR3 sequence: CASSQNIALALYEQYF. As DNA, the CDR3 is TGTGCCAGCAGCCAAAATATAGCGCTAGCTCTCTACGAGCAGTACTTC.

The chain uses TRBV28 and TRBJ1-1, with 12 bases fitting TRBD1. V gave up 2 bases and J gave up 5 bases; unmatched junction bases: 3. This CDR3 is built from 15 residues. Germline-derived CDR1 and CDR2 are MDHEN and SYDVKM. The CDR3 sequence: CASSLGTGGRTEAFF. CDR3 in DNA: TGTGCCAGCAGTTTAGGGACAGGGGGCCGAACTGAAGCTTTCTTT.

The genes are TRBV14 and TRBJ1-2, with a possible D match to TRBD1 (5 bases). Trimming took off 4 bases at V and 4 bases at J, with 10 bases between the two ends. Germline-derived CDR1 and CDR2 are SGHDN and FVKESK. CDR3 length: 13 residues. CDR3 loop: CASSPQDSYGYTF. The DNA of the CDR3 is TGTGCCAGCAGCCCTCAAGACAGCTATGGCTACACCTTC.

The table lists this clonotype with a few counts. This sequence joins TRBV20-1 and TRBJ2-6; D could derive from TRBD1 or TRBD2 (6 bases each). The length of the CDR3 is 15 residues. The V and J ends lost 0 bases and 4 bases respectively, with 10 bases between them. Germline V lookup: CDR1 DFQATT, CDR2 SNEGSKA (reference sequence). CDR3 in amino acids: CSAREGGTGANVLTF. In DNA, the CDR3 is TGCAGTGCTAGAGAGGGGGGCACGGGGGCCAACGTCCTGACTTTC.

This clonotype was detected only once. This chain uses TRBV19 with TRBJ1-2; 11 positions agree with TRBD1. Germline V gene data show CDR1 as LNHDA and CDR2 as SQIVND (reference sequence). This CDR3 has 15 residues. J lost 6 bases, V lost 4 bases, and 7 bases had no gene match. Here the CDR3 DNA reads TGTGCCAGTAGTAGACGGACAGGGGGCGAAAATGGCTACACCTTC. Translating it yields CASSRRTGGENGYTF.

The table lists this clonotype with a few counts. The chain couples TRBV12-3 or TRBV12-4 to TRBJ2-7; tentative D call: TRBD2 (6 bases). Trimming pared 5 bases from V and 4 bases from J, leaving 15 bases between. The length of the CDR3 is 14 residues. The CDR3 region is CASSPGVPRYEQYF. CDR3 DNA: TGTGCCAGCAGTCCGGGAGTCCCTCGGTACGAGCAGTACTTC.

This clonotype was seen only a few times. The chain joins TRBV6-5 to TRBJ2-1; TRBD1 might be the D (6 bases). CDR3 length: 13 amino acids. Trimming took 6 bases from V and 9 from J, leaving 15 bases between them. From germline, CDR1 is MNHEY and CDR2 SVGAGI. The chain's CDR3 is CASRRQVSGEQFF. The DNA of the CDR3 is TGTGCCAGCAGACGACAGGTTTCTGGTGAGCAGTTCTTC.

The table lists this clonotype with a few counts. The chain links TRBV29-1 to TRBJ2-1; TRBD2 is a possible D gene (6 bases). CDR1 SQVTM and CDR2 ANQGSEA come from the germline V gene. V lost 7 bases to trimming and J lost 0 bases, with 28 bases between them. The CDR3 totals 19 residues. For the CDR3, the DNA is TGCAGCGGTACCCGCGGGACCCTTTTTGGGCCCCGCTCCTACAATGAGCAGTTCTTC. This codes for CSGTRGTLFGPRSYNEQFF.

This clonotype has only a few counts. The V call is TRBV9, the J call TRBJ2-1; D gene unclear. Germline lookup yields CDR1 SGDLS and CDR2 YYNGEE. CDR3 length: 15 amino acids. The germline V and J ends were trimmed by 5 bases and 3 bases, with 15 bases remaining between them. For the CDR3, the DNA is TGTGCCAGCAGTGAATTCGGAACGGACTACAATGAGCAGTTCTTC. It specifies CASSEFGTDYNEQFF.

In its sample, this clonotype was seen a few times. The V gene is TRBV5-1, the J gene TRBJ2-1, with 8 bases identical to TRBD1. This CDR3 is 17 amino acids long. Germline CDR1 SGHRS, CDR2 YFSETQ. V shed 2 bases and J 2 bases; nucleotides not matched to a gene: 9. The CDR3 coding sequence is TGCGCCAGCAGCTTCGACCTACAGGGGGAAGCCTACAATGAGCAGTTCTTC. Its translation is CASSFDLQGEAYNEQFF. The whole variable domain, remainder taken from reference TRBV5-1 and TRBJ2-1, is KAGVTQTPRYLIKTRGQQVTLSCSPISGHRSVSWYQQTPGQGLQFLFEYFSETQRNKGNFPGRFSGRQFSNSRSEMNVSTLELGDSALYLCASSFDLQGEAYNEQFFGPGTRLTVL.

The J gene is TRBJ2-5, the V gene TRBV29-1; possible D gene TRBD1, 6 bases. Gene TRBJ2-1 matches the end of the DNA better, so the J call may be wrong. Per germline, CDR1 SQVTM and CDR2 ANQGSEA. This CDR3 spans 11 amino acids. CDR3 coding DNA: TGCAGCGTGGAACAGGGTTATGAGCAGTTCTTC. Its translation is CSVEQGYEQFF.

There are a few counts of this clonotype. The genes are TRBV7-8 and TRBJ2-7, with 7 nucleotides matching TRBD1. Germline V lookup: CDR1 SGHVS, CDR2 FQNEAQ. This CDR3 is 13 amino acids long. Germline trimming cut 4 bases from V and 3 bases from J; bases unmatched to any gene: 3. CDR3 region: CASSSGQHYEQYF. CDR3 coding DNA: TGTGCCAGCAGCTCGGGACAGCACTACGAGCAGTACTTC.

The chain combines TRBV20-1 with TRBJ1-5; 9 positions agree with TRBD1. Germline loops: CDR1 DFQATT, CDR2 SNEGSKA (reference sequence). This CDR3 is 16 amino acids long. V gave up 5 bases and J gave up 1 base; unmatched junction bases: 9. The CDR3, as DNA: TGCAGTGCTGTCACAGGGGGCCCCCTAAGCAATCAGCCCCAGCATTTT. Translated, it gives CSAVTGGPLSNQPQHF.

Only a few counts were recorded for this clonotype. The chain carries TRBV25-1 and TRBJ1-2; maybe TRBD1 (6 bases). CDR1 and CDR2 (germline): MGHDK, SYGVNS. CDR3 size: 13 residues. The V gene lost 5 bases and the J gene lost 3 bases, with 10 bases spanning the gap. The CDR3: CASSNGQYYGYTF. The CDR3 nucleotides are TGTGCCAGCAGTAACGGACAGTACTATGGCTACACCTTC.

This clonotype has more than one count but fewer than ten. CDR3 amino acids: CASSNRGRLGETQYF. For the CDR3, the DNA is TGCGCCAGCAGCAACAGGGGGCGCTTAGGGGAGACCCAGTACTTC. V and J are TRBV5-1 and TRBJ2-5; the match to TRBD1 covers 9 bases. CDR3 length equals 15 residues. The V gene's germline CDR1 is SGHRS and CDR2 YFSETQ. J lost 5 bases, V lost 4 bases, and 9 bases had no gene match.